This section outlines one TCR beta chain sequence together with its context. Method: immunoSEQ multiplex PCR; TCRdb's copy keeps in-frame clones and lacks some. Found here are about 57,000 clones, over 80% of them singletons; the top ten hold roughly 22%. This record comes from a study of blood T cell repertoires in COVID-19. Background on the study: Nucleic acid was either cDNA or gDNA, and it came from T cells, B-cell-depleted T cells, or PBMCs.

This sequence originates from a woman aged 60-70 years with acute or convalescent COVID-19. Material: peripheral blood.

The DNA for the CDR3 is TGTGCCAGCAGCTTAGCGCTTGGGACACCCCCCCTCGGCTACACCTTC. It specifies CASSLALGTPPLGYTF. This chain uses TRBV7-9 with TRBJ1-2; D may be TRBD1 (6 bases). Trimming cost V 0 bases and J 8 bases, with 19 bases left between them. The CDR3 contains 16 residues. Germline V lookup: CDR1 SEHNR, CDR2 FQNEAQ (reference sequence).